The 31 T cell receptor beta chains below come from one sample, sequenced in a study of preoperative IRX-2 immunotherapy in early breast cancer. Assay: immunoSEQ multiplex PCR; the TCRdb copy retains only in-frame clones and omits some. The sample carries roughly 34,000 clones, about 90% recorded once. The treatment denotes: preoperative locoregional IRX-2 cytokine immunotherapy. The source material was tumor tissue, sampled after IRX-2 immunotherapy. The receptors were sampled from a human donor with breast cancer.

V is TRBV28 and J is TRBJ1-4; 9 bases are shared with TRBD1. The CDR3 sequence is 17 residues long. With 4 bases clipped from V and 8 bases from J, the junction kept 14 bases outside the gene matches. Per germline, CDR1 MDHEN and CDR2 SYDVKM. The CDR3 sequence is CASSSPATGTGREKLFF. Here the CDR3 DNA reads TGTGCCAGCAGTTCTCCCGCGACCGGGACAGGGAGAGAAAAACTGTTTTTT.

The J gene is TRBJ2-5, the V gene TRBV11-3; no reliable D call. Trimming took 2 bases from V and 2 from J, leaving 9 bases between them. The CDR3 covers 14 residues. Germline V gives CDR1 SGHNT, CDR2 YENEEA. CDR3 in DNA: TGTGCCAGCAGCTTACGGATTGGTCAAGAGACCCAGTACTTC. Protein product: CASSLRIGQETQYF.

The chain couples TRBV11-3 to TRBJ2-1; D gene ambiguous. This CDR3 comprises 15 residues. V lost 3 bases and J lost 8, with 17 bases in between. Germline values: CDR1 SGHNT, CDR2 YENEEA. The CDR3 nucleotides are TGTGCCAGCAGCTTGACGTTTTACCGAGCCGATGAGCAGTTCTTC. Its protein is CASSLTFYRADEQFF. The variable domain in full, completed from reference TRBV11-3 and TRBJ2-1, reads EAGVVQSPRYKIIEKKQPVAFWCNPISGHNTLYWYLQNLGQGPELLIRYENEEAVDDSQLPKDRFSAERLKGVDSTLKIQPAELGDSAVYLCASSLTFYRADEQFFGPGTRLTVL.

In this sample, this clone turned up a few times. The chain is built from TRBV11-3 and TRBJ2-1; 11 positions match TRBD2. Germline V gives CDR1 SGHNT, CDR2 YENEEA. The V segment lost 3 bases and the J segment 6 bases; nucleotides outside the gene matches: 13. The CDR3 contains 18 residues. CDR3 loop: CASSLEGPLAGGSNEQFF. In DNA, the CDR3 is TGTGCCAGCAGCTTGGAGGGTCCCCTAGCGGGGGGATCCAATGAGCAGTTCTTC.

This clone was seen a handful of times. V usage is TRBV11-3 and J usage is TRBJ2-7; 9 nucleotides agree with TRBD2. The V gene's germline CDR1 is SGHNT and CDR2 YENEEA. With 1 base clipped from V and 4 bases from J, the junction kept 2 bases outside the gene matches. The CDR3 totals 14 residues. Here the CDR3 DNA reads TGTGCCAGCAGCTTAGTCCTAGCGGGGTACGAGCAGTACTTC. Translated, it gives CASSLVLAGYEQYF.

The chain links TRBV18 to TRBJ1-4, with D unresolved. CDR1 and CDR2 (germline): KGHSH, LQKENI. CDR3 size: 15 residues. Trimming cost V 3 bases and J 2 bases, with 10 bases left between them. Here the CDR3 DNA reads TGTGCCAGCTCACCGGGGTCAGGTACTAATGAAAAACTGTTTTTT. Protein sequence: CASSPGSGTNEKLFF.

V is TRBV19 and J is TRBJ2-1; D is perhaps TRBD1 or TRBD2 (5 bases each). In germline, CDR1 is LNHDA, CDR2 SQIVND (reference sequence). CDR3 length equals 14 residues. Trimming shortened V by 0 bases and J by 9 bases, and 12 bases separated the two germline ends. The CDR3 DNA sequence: TGTGCCAGTAGTATAGATCGAGGGACGAGTGAGCAGTTCTTC. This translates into CASSIDRGTSEQFF.

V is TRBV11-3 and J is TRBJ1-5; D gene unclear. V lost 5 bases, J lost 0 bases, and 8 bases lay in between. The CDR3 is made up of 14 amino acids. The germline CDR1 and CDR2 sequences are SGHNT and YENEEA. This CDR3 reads CASSQVGSNQPQHF. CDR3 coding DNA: TGTGCCAGCAGCCAAGTAGGTAGCAATCAGCCCCAGCATTTT.

CDR3 DNA sequence: TGTGCCAGCAGCTTGTATGCGGCCAATCAGCCCCAGCATTTT. It encodes CASSLYAANQPQHF. The chain recombines TRBV7-8 with TRBJ1-5; D remains unclear. The CDR3 runs 14 residues. Trimming stripped 3 bases from V and 3 bases from J, with 9 bases between. Germline V CDR1 and CDR2: SGHVS, FQNEAQ.

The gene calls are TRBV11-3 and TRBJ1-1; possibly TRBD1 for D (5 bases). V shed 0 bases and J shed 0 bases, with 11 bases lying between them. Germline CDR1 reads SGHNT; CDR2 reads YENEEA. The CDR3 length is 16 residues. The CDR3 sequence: CASSLETEVMNTEAFF. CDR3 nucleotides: TGTGCCAGCAGCTTAGAGACAGAAGTCATGAACACTGAAGCTTTCTTT.

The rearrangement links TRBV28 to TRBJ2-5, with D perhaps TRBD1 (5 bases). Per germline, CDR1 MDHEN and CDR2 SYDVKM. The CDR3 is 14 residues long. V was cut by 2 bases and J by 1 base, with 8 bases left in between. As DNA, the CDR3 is TGTGCCAGCAGTTTAATACAGGTCCAAGAGACCCAGTACTTC. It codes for CASSLIQVQETQYF.

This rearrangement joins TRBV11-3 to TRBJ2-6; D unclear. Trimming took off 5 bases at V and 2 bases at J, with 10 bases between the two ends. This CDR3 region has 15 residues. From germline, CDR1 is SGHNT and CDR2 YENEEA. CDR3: CASSLPRAGANVLTF. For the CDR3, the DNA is TGTGCCAGCAGCCTTCCCCGGGCTGGGGCCAACGTCCTGACTTTC.

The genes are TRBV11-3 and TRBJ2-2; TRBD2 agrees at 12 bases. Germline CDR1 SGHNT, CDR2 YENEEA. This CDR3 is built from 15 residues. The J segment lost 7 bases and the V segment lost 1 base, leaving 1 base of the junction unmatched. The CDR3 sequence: CASSLVTSGSGELFF. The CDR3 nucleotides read TGTGCCAGCAGCTTAGTGACTAGCGGGAGCGGGGAGCTGTTTTTT.

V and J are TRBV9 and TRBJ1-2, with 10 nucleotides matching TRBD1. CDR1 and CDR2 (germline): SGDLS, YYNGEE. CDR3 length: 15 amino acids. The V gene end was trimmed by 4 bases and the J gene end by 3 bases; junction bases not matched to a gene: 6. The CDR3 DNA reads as TGTGCCAGCAGCCCAGGGACAGGGGCCGACTATGGCTACACCTTC. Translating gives CASSPGTGADYGYTF.

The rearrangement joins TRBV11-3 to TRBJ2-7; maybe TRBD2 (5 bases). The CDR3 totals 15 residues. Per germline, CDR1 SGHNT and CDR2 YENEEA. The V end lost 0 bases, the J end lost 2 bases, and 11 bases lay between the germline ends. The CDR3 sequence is CASSLDAGLTYEQYV. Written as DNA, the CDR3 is TGTGCCAGCAGCTTAGATGCGGGCCTCACCTACGAGCAGTACGTC.

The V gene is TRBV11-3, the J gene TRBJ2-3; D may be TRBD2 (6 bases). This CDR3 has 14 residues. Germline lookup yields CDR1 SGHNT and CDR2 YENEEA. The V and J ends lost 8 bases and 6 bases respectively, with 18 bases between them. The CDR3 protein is CASHQRAGLDTQYF. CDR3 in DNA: TGTGCCAGCCACCAGCGGGCAGGTCTCGATACGCAGTATTTT.

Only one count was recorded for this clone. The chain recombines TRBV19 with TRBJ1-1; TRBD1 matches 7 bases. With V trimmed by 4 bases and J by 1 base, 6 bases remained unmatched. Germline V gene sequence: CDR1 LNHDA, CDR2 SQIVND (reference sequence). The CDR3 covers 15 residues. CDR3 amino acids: CASSTAQGGNTEAFF. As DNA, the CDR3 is TGTGCCAGTAGTACCGCGCAGGGGGGGAACACTGAAGCTTTCTTT.

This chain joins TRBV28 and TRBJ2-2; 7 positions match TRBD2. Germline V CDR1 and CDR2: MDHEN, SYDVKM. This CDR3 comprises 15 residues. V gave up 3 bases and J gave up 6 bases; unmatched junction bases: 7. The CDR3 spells CASSFSSGPAGELFF. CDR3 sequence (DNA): TGTGCCAGCAGTTTTAGTAGCGGGCCAGCCGGGGAGCTGTTTTTT.

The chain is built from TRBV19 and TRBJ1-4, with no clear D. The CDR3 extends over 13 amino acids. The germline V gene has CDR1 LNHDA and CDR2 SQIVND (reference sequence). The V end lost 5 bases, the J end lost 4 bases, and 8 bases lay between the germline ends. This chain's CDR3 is CASSRNHNEKLFF. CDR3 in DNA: TGTGCCAGTAGTCGGAATCATAATGAAAAACTGTTTTTT.

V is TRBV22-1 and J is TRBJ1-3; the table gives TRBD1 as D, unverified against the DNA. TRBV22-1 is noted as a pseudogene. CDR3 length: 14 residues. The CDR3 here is CATRKWTGRYTEYF. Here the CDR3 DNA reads TGTGCCACCCGAAAGTGGACAGGGCGTTATACCGAATATTTT.

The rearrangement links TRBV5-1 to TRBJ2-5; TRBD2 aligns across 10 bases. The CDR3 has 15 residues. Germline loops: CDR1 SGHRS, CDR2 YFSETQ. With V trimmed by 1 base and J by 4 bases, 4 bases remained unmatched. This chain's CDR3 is CASSLTSGVVETQYF. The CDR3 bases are TGCGCCAGCAGCTTGACTAGCGGGGTGGTAGAGACCCAGTACTTC.

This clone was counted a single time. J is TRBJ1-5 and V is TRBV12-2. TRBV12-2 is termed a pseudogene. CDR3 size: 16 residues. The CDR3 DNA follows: TGTGCAAGTCGCCGGGGGCCCAGAGGAGGCGATCAGCCCCAGCATTTT. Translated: CASRRGPRGGDQPQHF.

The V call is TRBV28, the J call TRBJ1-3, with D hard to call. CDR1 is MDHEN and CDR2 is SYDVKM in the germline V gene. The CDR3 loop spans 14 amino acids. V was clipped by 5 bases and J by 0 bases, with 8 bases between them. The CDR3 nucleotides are TGTGCCAGCAGTCCCTTTTACTCTGGAAACACCATATATTTT. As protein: CASSPFYSGNTIYF.

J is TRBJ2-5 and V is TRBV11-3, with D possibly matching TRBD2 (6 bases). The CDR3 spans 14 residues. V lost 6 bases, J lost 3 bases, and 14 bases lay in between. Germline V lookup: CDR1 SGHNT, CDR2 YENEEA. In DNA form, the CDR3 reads TGTGCCAGCAGTAAACGACCGGGGGAAGAGACCCAGTACTTC. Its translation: CASSKRPGEETQYF.

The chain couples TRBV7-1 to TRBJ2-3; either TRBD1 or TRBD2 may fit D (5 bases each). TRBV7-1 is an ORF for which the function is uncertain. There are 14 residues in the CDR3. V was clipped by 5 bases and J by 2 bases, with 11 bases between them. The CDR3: CASSPRETTDTQYF. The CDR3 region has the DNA TGTGCCAGCAGCCCCAGGGAGACCACAGATACGCAGTATTTT.

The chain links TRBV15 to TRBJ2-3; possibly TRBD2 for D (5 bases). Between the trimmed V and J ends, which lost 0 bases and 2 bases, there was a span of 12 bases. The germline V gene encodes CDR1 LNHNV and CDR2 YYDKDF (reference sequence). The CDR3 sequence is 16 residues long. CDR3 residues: CATSRDRFGDTDTQYF. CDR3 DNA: TGTGCCACCAGCAGAGATAGGTTCGGGGACACAGATACGCAGTATTTT.

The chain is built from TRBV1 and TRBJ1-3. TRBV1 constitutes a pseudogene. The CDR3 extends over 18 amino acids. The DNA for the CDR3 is TGCGCCAGCAGCCGCCTGCCAGAAGGACTCAACTCTGGAAACACCATATATTTT. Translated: CASSRLPEGLNSGNTIYF.

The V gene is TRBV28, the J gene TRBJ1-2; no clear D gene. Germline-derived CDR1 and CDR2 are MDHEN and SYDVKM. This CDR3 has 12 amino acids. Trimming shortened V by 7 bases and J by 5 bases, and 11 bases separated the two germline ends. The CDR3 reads CASKRNSYGYTF. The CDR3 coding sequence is TGTGCCAGCAAGAGAAACAGTTATGGCTACACCTTC.

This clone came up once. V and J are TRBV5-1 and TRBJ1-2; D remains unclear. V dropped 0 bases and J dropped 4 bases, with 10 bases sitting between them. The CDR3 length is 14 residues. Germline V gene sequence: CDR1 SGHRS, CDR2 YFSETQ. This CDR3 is CASSLGGFSYGYTF. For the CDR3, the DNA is TGCGCCAGCAGCTTGGGAGGGTTCAGCTATGGCTACACCTTC.

Here the CDR3 DNA reads TGCAGCGTTCCTAGCCCTTCGTCGAATGAGCAGTTCTTC. Its translation: CSVPSPSSNEQFF. The chain is built from TRBV29-1 and TRBJ2-1; a weak D match, TRBD2 (5 bases). The CDR3 is made up of 13 amino acids. Looked up from germline, CDR1 is SQVTM and CDR2 is ANQGSEA. The V end lost 5 bases, the J end lost 7 bases, and 15 bases lay between the germline ends.

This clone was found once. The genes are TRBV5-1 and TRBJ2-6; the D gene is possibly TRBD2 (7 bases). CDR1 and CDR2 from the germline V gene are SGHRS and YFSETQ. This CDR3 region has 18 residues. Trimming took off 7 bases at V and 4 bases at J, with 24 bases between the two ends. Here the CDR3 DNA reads TGCGCCAGCGGAGGGGGGGACGCAGATCTCTCAGGGGCCAACGTCCTGACTTTC. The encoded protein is CASGGGDADLSGANVLTF.